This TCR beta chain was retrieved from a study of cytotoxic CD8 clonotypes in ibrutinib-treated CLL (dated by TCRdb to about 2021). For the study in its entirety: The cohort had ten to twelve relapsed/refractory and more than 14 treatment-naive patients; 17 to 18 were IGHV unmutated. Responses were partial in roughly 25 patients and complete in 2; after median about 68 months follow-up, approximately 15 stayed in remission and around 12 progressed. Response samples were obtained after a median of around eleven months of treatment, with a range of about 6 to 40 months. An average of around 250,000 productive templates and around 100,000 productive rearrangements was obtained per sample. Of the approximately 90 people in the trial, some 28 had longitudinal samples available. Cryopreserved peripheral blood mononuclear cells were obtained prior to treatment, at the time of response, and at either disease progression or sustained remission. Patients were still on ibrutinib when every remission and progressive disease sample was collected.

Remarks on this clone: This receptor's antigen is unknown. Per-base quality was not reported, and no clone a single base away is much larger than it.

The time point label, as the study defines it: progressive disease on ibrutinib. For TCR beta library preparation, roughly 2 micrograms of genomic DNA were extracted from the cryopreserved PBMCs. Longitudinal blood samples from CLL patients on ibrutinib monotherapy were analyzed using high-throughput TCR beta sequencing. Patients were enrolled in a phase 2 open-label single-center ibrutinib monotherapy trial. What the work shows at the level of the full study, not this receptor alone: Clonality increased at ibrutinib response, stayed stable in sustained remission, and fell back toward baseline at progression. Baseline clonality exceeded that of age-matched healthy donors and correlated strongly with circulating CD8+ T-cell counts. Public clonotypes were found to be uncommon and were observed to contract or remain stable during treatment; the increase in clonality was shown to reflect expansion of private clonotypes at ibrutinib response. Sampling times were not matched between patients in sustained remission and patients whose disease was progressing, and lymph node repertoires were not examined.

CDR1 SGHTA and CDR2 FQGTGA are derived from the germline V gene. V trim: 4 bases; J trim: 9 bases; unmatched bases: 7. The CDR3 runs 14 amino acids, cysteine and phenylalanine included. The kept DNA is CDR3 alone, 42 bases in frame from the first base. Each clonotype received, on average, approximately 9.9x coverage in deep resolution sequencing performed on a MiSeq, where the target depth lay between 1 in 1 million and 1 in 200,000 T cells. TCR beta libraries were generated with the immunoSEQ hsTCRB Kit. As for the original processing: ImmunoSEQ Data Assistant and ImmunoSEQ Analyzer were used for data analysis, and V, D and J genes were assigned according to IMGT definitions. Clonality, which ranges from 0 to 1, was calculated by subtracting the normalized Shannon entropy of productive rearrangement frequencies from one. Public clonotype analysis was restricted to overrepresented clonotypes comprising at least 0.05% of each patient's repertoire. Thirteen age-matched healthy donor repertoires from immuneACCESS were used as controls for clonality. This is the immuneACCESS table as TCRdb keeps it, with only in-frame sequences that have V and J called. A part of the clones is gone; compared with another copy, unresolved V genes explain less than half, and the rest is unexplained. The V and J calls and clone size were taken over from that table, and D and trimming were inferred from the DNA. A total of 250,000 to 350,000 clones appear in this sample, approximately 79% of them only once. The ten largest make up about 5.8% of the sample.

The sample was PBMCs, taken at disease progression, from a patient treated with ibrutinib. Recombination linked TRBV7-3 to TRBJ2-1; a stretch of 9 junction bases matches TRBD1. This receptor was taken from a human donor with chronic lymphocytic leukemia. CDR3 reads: CASSWDRVDSEQFF. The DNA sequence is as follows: TGTGCCAGCAGCTGGGACAGGGTAGACAGTGAGCAGTTCTTC. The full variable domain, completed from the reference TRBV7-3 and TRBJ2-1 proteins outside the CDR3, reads GAGVSQTPSNKVTEKGKYVELRCDPISGHTALYWYRQSLGQGPEFLIYFQGTGAADDSGLPNDRFFAVRPEGSVSTLKIQRTERGDSAVYLCASSWDRVDSEQFFGPGTRLTVL.